This record covers a single T cell receptor beta chain. This sample is drawn from a study of T cell changes during pregnancy in multiple sclerosis. Some clones are missing from TCRdb's copy, which holds only in-frame ones; the method was immunoSEQ multiplex PCR. The sample contains over 15,000 clones, about four fifths of which appear only once. The germline CDR1 and CDR2 sequences are SQVTM and ANQGSEA. The CDR3 covers 14 residues. J gave up 4 bases and V 3 bases, and 6 bases lay outside the gene matches. The input for sequencing was CD8+ T cells from peripheral blood mononuclear cells, taken in the second trimester of pregnancy. The clonotype originates from a female donor in good health, enrolled as a control in a pregnancy study. The J gene is TRBJ1-1, the V gene TRBV29-1; TRBD1 aligns across 9 bases. The CDR3, as DNA: TGCAGCGTTGAGGACAGGGGAGGGGGCACTGAAGCTTTCTTT. As protein: CSVEDRGGGTEAFF.